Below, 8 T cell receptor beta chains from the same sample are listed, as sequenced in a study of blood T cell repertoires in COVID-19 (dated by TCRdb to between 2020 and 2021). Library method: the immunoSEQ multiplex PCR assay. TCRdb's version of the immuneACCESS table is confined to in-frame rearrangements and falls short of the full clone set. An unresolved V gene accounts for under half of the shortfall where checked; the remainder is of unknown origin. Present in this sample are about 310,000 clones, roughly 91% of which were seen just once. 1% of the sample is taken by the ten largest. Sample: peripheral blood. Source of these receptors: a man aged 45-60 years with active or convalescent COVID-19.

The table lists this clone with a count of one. The CDR3 DNA is TGTGCCAGCAGTTTTGGGACAGGCAATCAGCCCCAGCATTTT. Protein: CASSFGTGNQPQHF. This sequence joins TRBV6-5 and TRBJ1-5; TRBD1 matches 7 bases. There are 14 residues in the CDR3. CDR1 is MNHEY, CDR2 SVGAGI, per germline. After removal of 4 bases from V and 2 bases from J, the junction contained 2 bases not matched to a gene.

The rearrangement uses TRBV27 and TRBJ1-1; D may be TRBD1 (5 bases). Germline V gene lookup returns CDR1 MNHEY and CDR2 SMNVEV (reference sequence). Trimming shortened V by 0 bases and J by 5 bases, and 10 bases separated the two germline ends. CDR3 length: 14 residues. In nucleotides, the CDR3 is TGTGCCAGCAGTTTATCGCGGGGGGAGACTGAAGCTTTCTTT. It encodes CASSLSRGETEAFF.

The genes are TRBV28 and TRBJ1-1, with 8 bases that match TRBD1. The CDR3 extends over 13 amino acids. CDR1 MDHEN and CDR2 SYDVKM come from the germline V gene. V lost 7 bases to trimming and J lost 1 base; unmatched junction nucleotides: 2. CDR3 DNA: TGTGCCAGCACAGGACAGGGGAACACTGAAGCTTTCTTT. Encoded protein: CASTGQGNTEAFF.

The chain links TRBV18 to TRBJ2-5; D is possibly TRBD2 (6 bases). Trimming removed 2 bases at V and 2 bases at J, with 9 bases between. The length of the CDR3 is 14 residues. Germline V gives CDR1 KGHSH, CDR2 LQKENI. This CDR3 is CASSPTSSQETQYF. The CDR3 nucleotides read TGTGCCAGCTCACCAACTAGCAGTCAAGAGACCCAGTACTTC. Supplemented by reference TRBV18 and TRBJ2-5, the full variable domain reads NAGVMQNPRHLVRRRGQEARLRCSPMKGHSHVYWYRQLPEEGLKFMVYLQKENIIDESGMPKERFSAEFPKEGPSILRIQQVVRGDSAAYFCASSPTSSQETQYFGPGTRLLVL.

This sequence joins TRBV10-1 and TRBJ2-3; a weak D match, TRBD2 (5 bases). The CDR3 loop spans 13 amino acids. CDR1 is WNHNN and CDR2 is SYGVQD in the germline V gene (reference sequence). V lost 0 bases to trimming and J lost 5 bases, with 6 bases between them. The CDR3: CASSESGRDTQYF. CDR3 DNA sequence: TGCGCCAGCAGTGAGTCGGGGAGAGATACGCAGTATTTT.

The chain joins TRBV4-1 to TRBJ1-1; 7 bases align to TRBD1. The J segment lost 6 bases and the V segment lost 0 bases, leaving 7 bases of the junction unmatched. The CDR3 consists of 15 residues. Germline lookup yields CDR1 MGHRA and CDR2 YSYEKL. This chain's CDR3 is CASSQEYTGVAEAFF. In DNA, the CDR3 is TGCGCCAGCAGCCAAGAGTACACAGGGGTTGCTGAAGCTTTCTTT.

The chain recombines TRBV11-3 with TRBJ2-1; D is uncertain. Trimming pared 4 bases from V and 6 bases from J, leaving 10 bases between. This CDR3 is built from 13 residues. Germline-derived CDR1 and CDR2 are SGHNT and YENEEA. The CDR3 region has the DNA TGTGCCAGCAGCTCCGGAGTTTTCAATGAGCAGTTCTTC. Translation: CASSSGVFNEQFF. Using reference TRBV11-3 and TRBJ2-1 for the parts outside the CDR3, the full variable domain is EAGVVQSPRYKIIEKKQPVAFWCNPISGHNTLYWYLQNLGQGPELLIRYENEEAVDDSQLPKDRFSAERLKGVDSTLKIQPAELGDSAVYLCASSSGVFNEQFFGPGTRLTVL.

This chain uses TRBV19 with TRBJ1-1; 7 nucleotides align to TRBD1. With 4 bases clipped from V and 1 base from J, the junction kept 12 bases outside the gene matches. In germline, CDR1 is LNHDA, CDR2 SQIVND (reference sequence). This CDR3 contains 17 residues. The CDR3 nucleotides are TGTGCCAGTAGTACCCGGGTTGGAGGGGGCTGGAACACTGAAGCTTTCTTT. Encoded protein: CASSTRVGGGWNTEAFF.